Below are 18 T cell receptor beta chains sequenced from a single sample in a study of CD8+CD57+ T cells in acquired aplastic anemia. Genomic DNA provided the template from which TCR beta VDJ and CDR3 profiles were obtained. Using its own MiXCR run on the reads, TCRdb lists one record per CDR3 protein. The repertoire holds approximately 98,000 distinct CDR3 sequences, with approximately 73% as singletons. Before being chosen for sequencing, patients had shown CD8+CD57+ cell expansion by flow cytometry. The sequencing input was sorted CD4+, CD8+, or CD8+CD57+ T cells (not recorded which) from PBMCs. The receptors shown here come from a human donor with aplastic anemia.

The genes are TRBV29-1 and TRBJ2-1; TRBD2 might be the D (6 bases). V dropped 2 bases and J dropped 0 bases, with 8 bases sitting between them. From germline, CDR1 is SQVTM and CDR2 ANQGSEA. This CDR3 is 14 amino acids long. This CDR3 reads CSVEQGGSYNEQFF. The CDR3 DNA sequence: TGCAGCGTTGAACAGGGAGGCTCCTACAATGAGCAGTTCTTC.

This clonotype was counted only a few times. The J gene is TRBJ1-1, the V gene TRBV29-1, with TRBD1 as a possible D gene (6 bases). Germline values: CDR1 SQVTM, CDR2 ANQGSEA. Trimming pared 4 bases from V and 4 bases from J, leaving 10 bases between. This CDR3 comprises 12 residues. The CDR3 region has the DNA TGCAGCGTTGGACAGGCGGGCACTGAAGCTTTCTTT. Translated, it gives CSVGQAGTEAFF.

This clonotype showed up just a few times. This chain connects TRBV20-1 to TRBJ2-7; 11 bases fit TRBD2. CDR3 length: 16 residues. After removal of 0 bases from V and 4 bases from J, the junction contained 8 bases not matched to a gene. From germline, CDR1 is DFQATT and CDR2 SNEGSKA (reference sequence). CDR3 DNA: TGCAGTGCTAGAGATCGACTAGCGGGACACTTATACGAGCAGTACTTC. It translates to CSARDRLAGHLYEQYF.

The rearrangement joins TRBV24-1 to TRBJ1-2; 9 bases align to TRBD1. Losses at the gene ends were 5 bases for V and 3 bases for J; bases not matched to a gene: 6. Germline V gives CDR1 KGHDR, CDR2 SFDVKD. This CDR3 has 15 residues. For the CDR3, the DNA is TGTGCCACCAGTGGAGAGACAGGGGGGGACTATGGCTACACCTTC. Translating it yields CATSGETGGDYGYTF.

The chain's CDR3 is CASSDRGSSYEQYF. The DNA for the CDR3 is TGCGCCAGCAGTGACCGGGGGAGCTCCTACGAGCAGTACTTC. The chain joins TRBV10-2 to TRBJ2-7, with D possibly TRBD2 on 6 matching bases. The CDR3 loop spans 14 amino acids. Trimming took 3 bases from V and 0 from J, leaving 9 bases between them. Germline V lookup: CDR1 WSHSY, CDR2 SAAADI.

V gene TRBV7-9 combines with J gene TRBJ2-7; a weak D match, TRBD1 (6 bases). V shed 3 bases and J shed 6 bases, with 12 bases lying between them. CDR1 is SEHNR, CDR2 FQNEAQ, per germline (reference sequence). The CDR3 runs to 13 residues. Written as DNA, the CDR3 is TGTGCCAGCAGCTTCGACAGGTTTAGCGAGCAGTACTTC. This sequence encodes CASSFDRFSEQYF.

This clonotype has a count of ten or more. V gene TRBV5-6 combines with J gene TRBJ2-5; D may be TRBD1 (5 bases). V was trimmed by 2 bases and J by 4 bases, leaving 9 bases between them. The CDR3 runs 13 residues. In germline, CDR1 is SGHDT, CDR2 YYEEEE. The DNA of the CDR3 is TGTGCCAGCAGCTTAAGGGGCTCAGAGACCCAGTACTTC. Protein: CASSLRGSETQYF. The full variable domain, in which reference TRBV5-6 and TRBJ2-5 provide the parts outside the CDR3, is DAGVTQSPTHLIKTRGQQVTLRCSPKSGHDTVSWYQQALGQGPQFIFQYYEEEERQRGNFPDRFSGHQFPNYSSELNVNALLLGDSALYLCASSLRGSETQYFGPGTRLLVL.

There are a few counts of this clonotype. This chain uses TRBV2 with TRBJ2-7, with TRBD2 matching over 8 bases. J lost 3 bases, V lost 3 bases, and 4 bases had no gene match. This CDR3 spans 14 amino acids. Germline V gene data show CDR1 as SNHLY and CDR2 as FYNNEI. The DNA for the CDR3 is TGTGCCAGCAGTGACCCTAGCGGGTACTACGAGCAGTACTTC. Its protein is CASSDPSGYYEQYF.

This clonotype was seen more than once but under ten times. The V gene is TRBV20-1, the J gene TRBJ1-5; 9 nucleotides match TRBD1. Germline V gives CDR1 DFQATT, CDR2 SNEGSKA (reference sequence). V dropped 4 bases and J dropped 2; count of bases not matched to a gene: 3. The CDR3 is 14 residues long. The CDR3 region has the DNA TGCAGTGCTACCACAGGGGGCGGCAATCAGCCCCAGCATTTT. Translated: CSATTGGGNQPQHF.

This clonotype was observed a handful of times. The gene calls are TRBV10-3 and TRBJ2-3; 11 nucleotides match TRBD2. The germline V gene encodes CDR1 ENHRY and CDR2 SYGVKD. This CDR3 has 15 amino acids. V was pared by 9 bases and J by 2 bases, with 7 bases of the junction left unmatched. The CDR3 DNA is TGTGCCATTTTTAGCGGGAGGGGGCCCACAGATACGCAGTATTTT. Translation gives CAIFSGRGPTDTQYF.

The chain joins TRBV24-1 to TRBJ1-5, with D unresolved. The CDR3 runs to 16 residues. V was cut by 4 bases and J by 0 bases, with 12 bases left in between. Per germline, CDR1 KGHDR and CDR2 SFDVKD. The CDR3 reads CATSDGPGSSNQPQHF. In DNA form, the CDR3 reads TGTGCCACCAGTGACGGTCCGGGTAGTAGCAATCAGCCCCAGCATTTT.

This clonotype showed up just a few times. This chain links TRBV20-1 with TRBJ2-7; a weak D match, TRBD1 (5 bases). The V end was cut by 3 bases, the J end by 0 bases, with 9 bases between. CDR3 length: 13 residues. Germline loops: CDR1 DFQATT, CDR2 SNEGSKA (reference sequence). The CDR3 reads CSARGLGSYEQYF. The CDR3 DNA reads TGCAGTGCTAGGGGGCTGGGCTCCTACGAGCAGTACTTC.

This chain connects TRBV25-1 to TRBJ2-7; D uncertain. CDR3 length: 17 residues. The germline CDR1 and CDR2 sequences are MGHDK and SYGVNS. Trimming pared 0 bases from V and 1 base from J, leaving 16 bases between. The DNA of the CDR3 is TGTGCCAGCAGTGAATATCTGGGCGGATCACGTTCCTACGAGCAGTACTTC. It is translated as CASSEYLGGSRSYEQYF.

On this clonotype: It is likely a read error, because the conserved phenylalanine at the end of the CDR3 is missing. This sequence joins TRBV6-1 and TRBJ2-5; D call uncertain. This CDR3 spans 13 amino acids. V shed 6 bases and J shed 5 bases, with 13 bases lying between them. Germline-derived CDR1 and CDR2 are MNHNS and SASEGT. CDR3 DNA: TGTGCCAGCAGGCCCTGGGCGTCGGAGACCCAGTACATC. Its protein product is CASRPWASETQYI.

This clonotype was recorded at least ten times. The rearrangement uses TRBV19 and TRBJ2-3; 7 positions agree with TRBD2. The ends lost 8 bases at V and 2 bases at J; junction bases unmatched: 7. Germline V gene sequence: CDR1 LNHDA, CDR2 SQIVND (reference sequence). The CDR3 contains 14 residues. As DNA, the CDR3 is TGTGCCAGTTCGGGAGGATGGGACACAGATACGCAGTATTTT. Residues: CASSGGWDTDTQYF.

The J gene is TRBJ1-1, the V gene TRBV11-2, with no clear D. This CDR3 spans 16 amino acids. The V and J ends lost 1 base and 4 bases respectively, with 16 bases between them. Germline CDR1 reads SGHAT; CDR2 reads FQNNGV. The CDR3 loop reads CASSLGDSTMSTEAFF. The CDR3 DNA reads as TGTGCCAGCAGCTTAGGCGATTCCACGATGAGCACTGAAGCTTTCTTT.

CDR3 in DNA: TGTGCCAGCAGCGCGGGACAGGAAGAGTACTTC. Amino acid sequence: CASSAGQEEYF. This rearrangement joins TRBV7-3 to TRBJ2-7; 8 nucleotides match TRBD1. The CDR3 runs 11 residues. V shed 5 bases and J 11 bases; nucleotides not matched to a gene: 5. From germline, CDR1 is SGHTA and CDR2 FQGTGA.

The chain uses TRBV7-3 and TRBJ1-1; D not resolved. CDR3 length equals 13 residues. Trimming shortened V by 0 bases and J by 1 base, and 3 bases separated the two germline ends. Germline V CDR1 and CDR2: SGHTA, FQGTGA. The CDR3 nucleotides read TGTGCCAGCAGCTTAACAGGGAACACTGAAGCTTTCTTT. Translated: CASSLTGNTEAFF.